A single sample is the source of the 13 T cell receptor beta chains below, sequenced in a study of shared clonotypes between healthy human individuals. Assay: immunoSEQ multiplex PCR; the TCRdb copy retains only in-frame clones and omits some. The table records 2.3 million or so clones, roughly 93% of them present only once. Input material: naive CD4+ T cells from PBMCs. As to subset: CD45RA+ positively selected. The origin of the receptors is a man aged 18-30 years in good health. Some clones in this sample may be carry-over from other donors' samples.

This chain connects TRBV5-4 to TRBJ2-1; D unresolved. From germline, CDR1 is SGHNT and CDR2 YYREEE (reference sequence). The length of the CDR3 is 13 residues. The ends were cut back, 0 bases at V and 6 bases at J, with 7 bases in the middle. CDR3 coding DNA: TGTGCCAGCAGCTTGGAGACGGGCAATGAGCAGTTCTTC. Translation gives CASSLETGNEQFF.

The chain links TRBV27 to TRBJ1-5, with a weak D call TRBD1 (5 bases). The CDR3 is 17 residues long. V was trimmed by 2 bases and J by 7 bases, leaving 21 bases between them. CDR1 is MNHEY and CDR2 is SMNVEV in the germline V gene (reference sequence). CDR3 sequence reads: CASSLGGGTPSEQPQHF. CDR3 in DNA: TGTGCCAGCAGTTTAGGTGGAGGGACCCCTTCAGAGCAGCCCCAGCATTTT.

The CDR3 loop is CASSVRRTSGTSTDTQYF. The DNA of the CDR3 is TGTGCCAGCAGTGTACGGCGGACTAGCGGGACTAGCACAGATACGCAGTATTTT. This rearrangement joins TRBV2 to TRBJ2-3, with TRBD2 matching over 12 bases. Looked up from germline, CDR1 is SNHLY and CDR2 is FYNNEI. The CDR3 has 18 amino acids. Trimming took 4 bases from V and 0 from J; bases not matched to a gene: 8.

Only one count was recorded for this clone. The chain recombines TRBV7-2 with TRBJ2-7, with D unclear. This CDR3 spans 11 amino acids. V lost 5 bases to trimming and J lost 5 bases, with 7 bases between them. Germline V gene data show CDR1 as SGHTA and CDR2 as FQGNSA. CDR3 sequence (DNA): TGTGCCAGCAGCCCAGGAAACGAGCAGTACTTC. Its protein product is CASSPGNEQYF.

The chain links TRBV18 to TRBJ2-7, with a weak D call TRBD1 (6 bases). V dropped 5 bases and J dropped 3 bases, with 14 bases sitting between them. The V gene's germline CDR1 is KGHSH and CDR2 LQKENI. CDR3 length equals 14 residues. The CDR3 DNA is TGTGCCAGCTCAGAGACACTCAGGGGCTACGAGCAGTACTTC. Its protein product is CASSETLRGYEQYF.

V is TRBV19 and J is TRBJ2-5, with TRBD1 as a possible D gene (6 bases). The V end lost 5 bases, the J end lost 3 bases, and 13 bases lay between the germline ends. CDR3 size: 14 residues. From germline, CDR1 is LNHDA and CDR2 SQIVND (reference sequence). The CDR3 region is CASSWGRLKETQYF. The CDR3 coding sequence is TGTGCCAGTAGTTGGGGGCGGCTAAAAGAGACCCAGTACTTC.

The V and J genes are TRBV18 and TRBJ1-2; TRBD1 is a possible D gene (6 bases). The CDR3 totals 15 residues. Germline V gives CDR1 KGHSH, CDR2 LQKENI. The V end lost 2 bases, the J end lost 2 bases, and 12 bases lay between the germline ends. In nucleotides, the CDR3 is TGTGCCAGCTCACCAGTCAGGGGAGAGAACTATGGCTACACCTTC. Protein product: CASSPVRGENYGYTF.

The chain carries TRBV10-3 and TRBJ2-1; TRBD2 might be the D (5 bases). Per germline, CDR1 ENHRY and CDR2 SYGVKD. The CDR3 is made up of 13 amino acids. Trimming took off 10 bases at V and 7 bases at J, with 17 bases between the two ends. CDR3 bases: TGTGCCACCGCCGGGGTAGCTCCAAATGAGCAGTTCTTC. Amino acid sequence: CATAGVAPNEQFF.

V and J are TRBV28 and TRBJ2-1; 8 bases are a match to TRBD2. The trim removed 3 bases at V and 9 bases at J, leaving 10 bases unmatched. This CDR3 has 15 residues. The germline V gene has CDR1 MDHEN and CDR2 SYDVKM. The CDR3 DNA reads as TGTGCCAGCAGTTTTGGCGGGAGGCCGGGGGGTGAGCAGTTCTTC. Translating it yields CASSFGGRPGGEQFF.

This chain joins TRBV11-2 and TRBJ2-5; 10 bases fit TRBD2. The CDR3 sequence is 16 residues long. J lost 6 bases, V lost 1 base, and 8 bases had no gene match. The germline gives CDR1 SGHAT, CDR2 FQNNGV. As DNA, the CDR3 is TGTGCCAGCAGCTTAGTCCCTAGCGGGAGCGTAAAGACCCAGTACTTC. As protein: CASSLVPSGSVKTQYF.

V gene TRBV6-5 combines with J gene TRBJ2-1; 7 nucleotides line up with TRBD2. V lost 0 bases and J lost 6; bases outside the gene matches: 5. This CDR3 has 15 residues. The germline gives CDR1 MNHEY, CDR2 SVGAGI. The CDR3 loop is CASSYSSGTANEQFF. The CDR3 DNA is TGTGCCAGCAGTTACTCGAGCGGGACTGCCAATGAGCAGTTCTTC.

This rearrangement joins TRBV7-2 to TRBJ1-5; tentative D call: TRBD1 (6 bases). The V end lost 4 bases, the J end lost 7 bases, and 20 bases lay between the germline ends. The CDR3 is made up of 16 amino acids. Per the germline V gene, CDR1 is SGHTA and CDR2 is FQGNSA. DNA for the CDR3: TGTGCCAGCAGCTCAGGGGTGGCAGGGTATATACAGCCCCAGCATTTT. Translation gives CASSSGVAGYIQPQHF.

The chain couples TRBV7-2 to TRBJ2-5; 7 bases align to TRBD2. The CDR3 consists of 16 residues. V lost 7 bases to trimming and J lost 5 bases; unmatched junction nucleotides: 16. The germline gives CDR1 SGHTA, CDR2 FQGNSA. The CDR3, as DNA: TGTGCCAGCACATCGGCCGGGACTAAAAGTTTCGAGACCCAGTACTTC. It translates to CASTSAGTKSFETQYF.